This T cell receptor (beta chain) was found in a study of post-analysis software for immune sequencing data. Study-level background: Disease trajectories encompassed relapsing-remitting, secondary progressive and progressive-relapsing multiple sclerosis. Whole-study results and caveats: Pronounced co-clustering by F measure was evident among identically batched samples. The study found significantly lower normalized Chao1 diversity in multiple sclerosis patients than in controls. Controls had lower frequencies than patients of 4 or 5 TRBV segments, which included TRBV5-6, TRBV5-1 and TRBV20-1.

Trimming removed 8 bases from V and 6 bases from J; junction bases left unmatched: 6. The CDR3 length is 12 residues. CDR1 SQVTM and CDR2 ANQGSEA come from the germline V gene. For this clonotype: Its target is unknown.

Unique molecular identifiers were built into the TCR beta cDNA libraries. Some 500,000 cDNA molecules were obtained from 1 to 10 million T cells. MiXCR, run by TCRdb on the PCR reads, gives a single entry per CDR3 protein. The sample lists roughly 670,000 distinct CDR3 sequences, approximately 60% occurring once. The TCR sequence derives from a girl aged 2 to 9 with multiple sclerosis. The rearrangement joins TRBV29-1 to TRBJ2-7, with TRBD1 matching 11 bases. Sequenced material: blood. The CDR3 bases are TGCAGCTATAGGACAGGGGGCCCCGAGCAGTACTTC. This encodes CSYRTGGPEQYF.